This T cell receptor (beta chain) was retrieved from a study of CD8 T cells in Susac syndrome. It was treatment-naive patients with stable or active relapsing-remitting disease who made up the multiple sclerosis controls. RNA in amounts of about 0.5 to 1 ug was reverse transcribed with random hexamers. TCRdb re-analysed the immunoSEQ multiplex PCR reads in MiXCR, keeping a single row per CDR3 protein. The table includes over 350,000 distinct CDR3 sequences, approximately 85% detected once. Germline-derived CDR1 and CDR2 are MNHEY and SVGAGI. With 7 bases clipped from V and 6 bases from J, the junction kept 9 bases outside the gene matches. The CDR3 consists of 15 residues.

The TCR originated in a human donor with multiple sclerosis. This chain links TRBV6-5 with TRBJ1-1, with 12 bases that match TRBD1. Input material: CD8+ T cells from PBMCs. CDR3 sequence: CASKLAGQGAAEAFF. DNA for the CDR3: TGTGCCAGCAAACTAGCGGGACAGGGGGCAGCTGAAGCTTTCTTT.